The 15 T cell receptor beta chains below were found in one sample sequenced in a study of blood T cell repertoires in COVID-19. Only in-frame clones appear in the TCRdb table, and some are missing; sequencing was by immunoSEQ multiplex PCR. The sample consists of 200,000 to 300,000 clones, around 89% of them appearing once. Sequenced sample: PBMCs or T cells enriched from blood (not recorded which). Source of these receptors: a woman between 40 and 55 years old with acute COVID-19.

This chain connects TRBV12-3 or TRBV12-4 to TRBJ1-5; no clear D gene. V lost 6 bases, J lost 4 bases, and 7 bases lay in between. This CDR3 has 12 residues. DNA for the CDR3: TGTGCCAGCAGCCAAACTAATCAGCCCCAGCATTTT. Translation gives CASSQTNQPQHF.

The CDR3 reads CASTNGGGKMRGYTF. The CDR3 coding sequence is TGTGCCAGCACGAACGGCGGGGGGAAAATGAGGGGCTACACCTTC. The chain uses TRBV28 and TRBJ1-2, with D maybe TRBD1 (5 bases). CDR1 and CDR2 from the germline V gene are MDHEN and SYDVKM. The CDR3 sequence is 15 residues long. Trimming shortened V by 7 bases and J by 8 bases, and 23 bases separated the two germline ends.

The chain couples TRBV5-1 to TRBJ1-6; 9 nucleotides match TRBD1. V lost 4 bases and J lost 6; bases outside the gene matches: 8. Germline V gene lookup returns CDR1 SGHRS and CDR2 YFSETQ. The CDR3 totals 16 residues. The CDR3 region is CASSLGTGTGNSPLHF. CDR3 coding DNA: TGCGCCAGCAGCCTCGGGACAGGGACGGGTAATTCACCCCTCCACTTT.

CDR3 bases: TGTGCCAGCAGAAGGGGATCAACTAATGAAAAACTGTTTTTT. Its protein product is CASRRGSTNEKLFF. The chain employs TRBV7-2 and TRBJ1-4; the D gene is possibly TRBD1 (5 bases). The germline V and J ends were trimmed by 6 bases and 0 bases, with 8 bases remaining between them. CDR3 size: 14 residues. Germline CDR1 SGHTA, CDR2 FQGNSA. The full variable domain, in which reference TRBV7-2 and TRBJ1-4 provide the parts outside the CDR3, is GAGVSQSPSNKVTEKGKDVELRCDPISGHTALYWYRQSLGQGLEFLIYFQGNSAPDKSGLPSDRFSAERTGGSVSTLTIQRTQQEDSAVYLCASRRGSTNEKLFFGSGTQLSVL.

About this clone: This CDR3 is also generated by other DNA sequences in the sample. The chain joins TRBV19 to TRBJ1-4; D is unresolved. The V end lost 4 bases, the J end lost 0 bases, and 9 bases lay between the germline ends. Germline assignment: CDR1 LNHDA and CDR2 SQIVND (reference sequence). The CDR3 loop spans 15 amino acids. The DNA for the CDR3 is TGTGCCAGTAGTAAAGGAGTTGCAACTAATGAAAAACTGTTTTTT. It specifies CASSKGVATNEKLFF.

The sample holds one count of this clone. The CDR3 reads CASSQPGQGNTIYF. The CDR3 region has the DNA TGCGCCAGCAGCCAACCGGGACAGGGAAACACCATATATTTT. The V call is TRBV4-1, the J call TRBJ1-3, with 7 bases aligning to TRBD1. Germline loops: CDR1 MGHRA, CDR2 YSYEKL. Unmatched junction bases numbered 2, after V lost 2 bases and J lost 4 bases. This CDR3 spans 14 amino acids.

J is TRBJ1-1 and V is TRBV15; 9 nucleotides agree with TRBD1. Germline CDR1 and CDR2: LNHNV and YYDKDF (reference sequence). The CDR3 extends over 18 amino acids. V was pared by 0 bases and J by 9 bases, with 17 bases of the junction left unmatched. The CDR3 region has the DNA TGTGCCACCAGCAGAGATGGGGACAGGGAGGACCTTAGGTGTAAAGCTTTCTTT. This gives the protein CATSRDGDREDLRCKAFF. Using reference TRBV15 and TRBJ1-1 for the parts outside the CDR3, the full variable domain is DAMVIQNPRYQVTQFGKPVTLSCSQTLNHNVMYWYQQKSSQAPKLLFHYYDKDFNNEADTPDNFQSRRPNTSFCFLDIRSPGLGDTAMYLCATSRDGDREDLRCKAFFGQGTRLTVV.

This clone is a singleton in its sample. V and J are TRBV5-6 and TRBJ1-6; TRBD1 agrees at 10 bases. CDR1 is SGHDT and CDR2 is YYEEEE in the germline V gene. V shed 4 bases, J shed 8 bases, and the junction held 6 bases outside the gene matches. CDR3 length: 15 amino acids. CDR3 DNA: TGTGCCAGCAGCAGAGAGGGACAGGGGTATTCACCCCTCCACTTT. Translating gives CASSREGQGYSPLHF. The whole variable domain, filled in from reference TRBV5-6 and TRBJ1-6, reads DAGVTQSPTHLIKTRGQQVTLRCSPKSGHDTVSWYQQALGQGPQFIFQYYEEEERQRGNFPDRFSGHQFPNYSSELNVNALLLGDSALYLCASSREGQGYSPLHFGNGTRLTVT.

V usage is TRBV11-2 and J usage is TRBJ1-1, with 9 nucleotides matching TRBD1. J gave up 2 bases and V 5 bases, and 6 bases lay outside the gene matches. CDR1 SGHAT and CDR2 FQNNGV come from the germline V gene. The CDR3 sequence is 15 residues long. CDR3 residues: CASSIGDRANTEAFF. The CDR3 region has the DNA TGTGCCAGCAGCATTGGGGACAGGGCAAACACTGAAGCTTTCTTT.

The V call is TRBV6-2 or TRBV6-3, the J call TRBJ2-1, with TRBD1 identical over 8 bases. The CDR3 is 16 amino acids. Germline V CDR1 and CDR2: MNHEY, SVGEGT. The V and J ends lost 5 bases and 0 bases, in that order; junction bases with no gene match: 6. The CDR3 loop reads CASSQRGQGSYNEQFF. The CDR3 DNA follows: TGTGCCAGCAGTCAAAGAGGACAGGGCTCCTACAATGAGCAGTTCTTC.

The J gene is TRBJ2-7, the V gene TRBV4-3, with D maybe TRBD1 (6 bases). The germline V gene encodes CDR1 LGHNA and CDR2 YSLEER. CDR3 length: 15 residues. Between the trimmed V and J ends, which lost 5 bases and 4 bases, there was a span of 18 bases. CDR3 region: CASSEIEGHRYEQYF. CDR3 DNA: TGCGCCAGCAGCGAGATCGAGGGACATCGATACGAGCAGTACTTC.

This chain uses TRBV7-2 with TRBJ1-2; the D is unclear. This CDR3 region has 15 residues. Germline V CDR1 and CDR2: SGHTA, FQGNSA. The germline V and J ends were trimmed by 1 base and 0 bases, with 9 bases remaining between them. The CDR3: CASSLGHGANYGYTF. In nucleotides, the CDR3 is TGTGCCAGCAGCTTAGGGCACGGAGCTAACTATGGCTACACCTTC.

This chain links TRBV14 with TRBJ2-5, with TRBD1 matching over 8 bases. The J segment lost 0 bases and the V segment lost 1 base, leaving 4 bases of the junction unmatched. The CDR3 is 16 residues long. The germline V gene encodes CDR1 SGHDN and CDR2 FVKESK. The CDR3 nucleotides read TGTGCCAGCAGCCAAGTAGGACAGGGTAACCAAGAGACCCAGTACTTC. Protein sequence: CASSQVGQGNQETQYF.

This rearrangement joins TRBV29-1 to TRBJ1-1; 10 nucleotides agree with TRBD1. Germline loops: CDR1 SQVTM, CDR2 ANQGSEA. The CDR3 covers 12 residues. J gave up 8 bases and V 3 bases, and 3 bases lay outside the gene matches. The chain's CDR3 is CSVDGQGGEAFF. The CDR3 nucleotides are TGCAGCGTTGATGGACAGGGGGGCGAAGCTTTCTTT.

This sequence joins TRBV10-2 and TRBJ2-7, with D perhaps TRBD2 (5 bases). CDR1 and CDR2 (germline): WSHSY, SAAADI. The CDR3 loop spans 13 amino acids. V lost 4 bases to trimming and J lost 2 bases, with 9 bases between them. The DNA of the CDR3 is TGCGCCAGCAGTGCCGACGGGGCCTACGAGCAGTACTTC. Amino acid sequence: CASSADGAYEQYF.